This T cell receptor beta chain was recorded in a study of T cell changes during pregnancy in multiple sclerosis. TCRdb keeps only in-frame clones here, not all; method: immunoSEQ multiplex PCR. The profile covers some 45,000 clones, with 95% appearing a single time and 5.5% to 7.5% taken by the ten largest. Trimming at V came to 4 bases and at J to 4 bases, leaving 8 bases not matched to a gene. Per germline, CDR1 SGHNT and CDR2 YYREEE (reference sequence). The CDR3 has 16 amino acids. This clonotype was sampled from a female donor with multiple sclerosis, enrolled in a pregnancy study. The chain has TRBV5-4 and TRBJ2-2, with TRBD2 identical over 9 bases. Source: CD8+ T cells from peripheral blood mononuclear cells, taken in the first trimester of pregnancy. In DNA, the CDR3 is TGTGCCAGCAGCCCAGGACTAGCGAGCCTCACCGGGGAGCTGTTTTTT. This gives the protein CASSPGLASLTGELFF.